The 26 T cell receptor beta chains below come from one sample, sequenced in a study of T cell repertoires in ileal Crohn's disease. Clones were sequenced by immunoSEQ multiplex PCR, and TCRdb holds only the in-frame ones, with some missing. The sample comprises over 14,000 clones, roughly 82% of which are singletons, and about 5.7% rests with the top ten. Sequenced input: ileal tissue. The receptors were sampled from an adult with Crohn's disease.

V gene TRBV7-9 combines with J gene TRBJ1-2, with D perhaps matching TRBD1 (5 bases). Trimming removed 5 bases at V and 1 base at J, with 17 bases between. Germline values: CDR1 SEHNR, CDR2 FQNEAQ (reference sequence). The CDR3 sequence is 16 residues long. The CDR3 nucleotides are TGTGCCAGCAGCCGACTGGGGCAGGGCGTTAACTATGGCTACACCTTC. Amino acids: CASSRLGQGVNYGYTF. Full variable domain (missing parts from reference TRBV7-9 and TRBJ1-2): DTGVSQNPRHKITKRGQNVTFRCDPISEHNRLYWYRQTLGQGPEFLTYFQNEAQLEKSRLLSDRFSAERPKGSFSTLEIQRTEQGDSAMYLCASSRLGQGVNYGYTFGSGTRLTVV.

The chain recombines TRBV29-1 with TRBJ2-2, with a weak D call TRBD2 (7 bases). The V and J ends lost 7 bases and 4 bases respectively, with 19 bases between them. The CDR3 extends over 15 amino acids. Germline V CDR1 and CDR2: SQVTM, ANQGSEA. CDR3 loop: CSGRSGEGSTGELFF. DNA for the CDR3: TGCAGCGGGAGGTCAGGGGAGGGGAGCACCGGGGAGCTGTTTTTT.

This clone was observed a few times. The V and J genes are TRBV5-5 and TRBJ1-2, with D unresolved. Deletions cut 0 bases from V and 0 bases from J, with 12 bases between. In germline, CDR1 is SGHKS, CDR2 YYEKEE (reference sequence). CDR3 length equals 16 residues. CDR3 region: CASSLAVMVPNYGYTF. The CDR3 region has the DNA TGTGCCAGCAGCTTGGCAGTGATGGTGCCTAACTATGGCTACACCTTC.

This clone was seen only once. Other DNA sequences within the sample encode an identical CDR3. The chain has TRBV9 and TRBJ2-3; TRBD2 matches at 10 bases. The trim removed 0 bases at V and 3 bases at J, leaving 4 bases unmatched. CDR3 length equals 16 residues. The V gene's germline CDR1 is SGDLS and CDR2 YYNGEE. This chain's CDR3 is CASSVGLAGATDTQYF. The CDR3 DNA sequence: TGTGCCAGCAGCGTAGGTCTAGCGGGAGCGACAGATACGCAGTATTTT.

This chain joins TRBV18 and TRBJ1-1; TRBD1 agrees at 8 bases. This CDR3 has 17 residues. J gave up 0 bases and V 3 bases, and 9 bases lay outside the gene matches. Germline V CDR1 and CDR2: KGHSH, LQKENI. CDR3 residues: CASSPLGQGLMNTEAFF. CDR3 coding DNA: TGTGCCAGCTCACCCCTTGGACAGGGCCTCATGAACACTGAAGCTTTCTTT.

The CDR3 reads CASSLAGGPNEQFF. CDR3 DNA sequence: TGTGCCAGCAGCTTAGCGGGGGGGCCCAATGAGCAGTTCTTC. The chain has TRBV7-3 and TRBJ2-1; TRBD2 aligns across 9 bases. The V gene's germline CDR1 is SGHTA and CDR2 FQGTGA. The CDR3 totals 14 residues. The V and J ends lost 2 bases and 6 bases, in that order; junction bases with no gene match: 2.

A word on this clone: The same CDR3 arises from other DNA sequences in this sample as well. The V gene is TRBV10-2, the J gene TRBJ1-1; the D is unclear. Germline V lookup: CDR1 WSHSY, CDR2 SAAADI. The V gene lost 0 bases and the J gene lost 5 bases, with 7 bases spanning the gap. This CDR3 is built from 13 residues. CDR3 DNA: TGCGCCAGCAGTGAGTCGCGGGGAACTGAAGCTTTCTTT. This codes for CASSESRGTEAFF.

In this sample, this clone turned up a few times. The chain links TRBV7-2 to TRBJ2-1; 10 nucleotides align to TRBD2. Trimming cost V 5 bases and J 4 bases; bases outside gene matches: 11. The CDR3 totals 17 residues. CDR1 and CDR2 from the germline V gene are SGHTA and FQGNSA. In DNA form, the CDR3 reads TGTGCCAGCAGCCCTGAAAGAGCGGGAGGGCCTTACAATGAGCAGTTCTTC. It translates to CASSPERAGGPYNEQFF.

The gene calls are TRBV30 and TRBJ1-4; tentatively, D is TRBD1 (5 bases). V lost 4 bases, J lost 2 bases, and 11 bases lay in between. Germline V CDR1 and CDR2: GTSNPN, SVGIG (reference sequence). This CDR3 spans 14 amino acids. For the CDR3, the DNA is TGTGCCTGGAATATTTGGGGCACTAATGAAAAACTGTTTTTT. Translated, it gives CAWNIWGTNEKLFF. Based on the CDR3 plus reference TRBV30 and TRBJ1-4, the full variable domain is SQTIHQWPATLVQPVGSPLSLECTVEGTSNPNLYWYRQAAGRGLQLLFYSVGIGQISSEVPQNLSASRPQDRQFILSSKKLLLSDSGFYLCAWNIWGTNEKLFFGSGTQLSVL.

The rearrangement links TRBV5-8 to TRBJ2-3, with 7 bases aligning to TRBD1. Per the germline V gene, CDR1 is SGHTS and CDR2 is YDEGEE. There are 14 residues in the CDR3. V gave up 2 bases and J gave up 4 bases; unmatched junction bases: 4. The CDR3 nucleotides are TGTGCCAGCAGCTTTGGGCAGGGGGCAGATACGCAGTATTTT. Translating it yields CASSFGQGADTQYF. The whole variable domain, remainder taken from reference TRBV5-8 and TRBJ2-3, is EAGVTQSPTHLIKTRGQQATLRCSPISGHTSVYWYQQALGLGLQFLLWYDEGEERNRGNFPPRFSGRQFPNYSSELNVNALELEDSALYLCASSFGQGADTQYFGPGTRLTVL.

This chain connects TRBV25-1 to TRBJ2-5; TRBD2 matches 10 bases. The germline gives CDR1 MGHDK, CDR2 SYGVNS. The V segment lost 5 bases and the J segment 5 bases; nucleotides outside the gene matches: 8. The CDR3 extends over 15 amino acids. The CDR3 sequence: CASSSSGGAGETQYF. The CDR3 coding sequence is TGTGCCAGCAGTTCCAGCGGGGGGGCCGGGGAGACCCAGTACTTC.

The chain uses TRBV25-1 and TRBJ2-3, with 8 bases matching TRBD2. There are 16 residues in the CDR3. CDR1 MGHDK and CDR2 SYGVNS come from the germline V gene. After removal of 2 bases from V and 3 bases from J, the junction contained 7 bases not matched to a gene. CDR3 protein: CASSELLAGGTDTQYF. CDR3 DNA sequence: TGTGCCAGCAGTGAACTACTGGCGGGGGGTACAGATACGCAGTATTTT.

This chain links TRBV7-9 with TRBJ2-3; 8 nucleotides agree with TRBD2. There are 16 residues in the CDR3. V lost 5 bases to trimming and J lost 3 bases; unmatched junction nucleotides: 10. Germline CDR1 is SEHNR and CDR2 is FQNEAQ (reference sequence). The CDR3 sequence is CASSDTPGLGTDTQYF. The CDR3 bases are TGTGCCAGCAGCGATACGCCGGGACTAGGTACAGATACGCAGTATTTT.

The chain is built from TRBV7-9 and TRBJ1-4; TRBD1 agrees at 8 bases. The CDR3 length is 15 residues. The junction had 9 bases not matched to a gene; V was cut back by 5 bases and J by 7 bases. Germline CDR1 SEHNR, CDR2 FQNEAQ (reference sequence). The CDR3 protein is CASSPGQGPGEKLFF. The CDR3 DNA sequence: TGTGCCAGCAGCCCCGGACAGGGACCGGGTGAAAAACTGTTTTTT.

This clone was counted a few times. V is TRBV29-1 and J is TRBJ1-1, with D maybe TRBD1 (6 bases). Per germline, CDR1 SQVTM and CDR2 ANQGSEA. The V and J ends lost 6 bases and 1 base respectively, with 9 bases between them. The CDR3 is 12 residues long. The CDR3 sequence: CSVGHPNTEAFF. CDR3 DNA: TGCAGCGTGGGACATCCGAACACTGAAGCTTTCTTT.

The V and J genes are TRBV30 and TRBJ1-4; 8 bases fit TRBD1. Germline V gene lookup returns CDR1 GTSNPN and CDR2 SVGIG (reference sequence). This CDR3 is built from 17 residues. The trim removed 1 base at V and 0 bases at J, leaving 7 bases unmatched. In DNA, the CDR3 is TGTGCCTGGAGTGCATCAGGGGGCTTTGCAACTAATGAAAAACTGTTTTTT. Its translation is CAWSASGGFATNEKLFF.

V usage is TRBV7-8 and J usage is TRBJ1-1, with D perhaps matching TRBD1 (5 bases). Germline assignment: CDR1 SGHVS and CDR2 FQNEAQ. V was pared by 6 bases and J by 1 base, with 9 bases between. This CDR3 has 13 amino acids. CDR3: CASSPTGNTEAFF. The CDR3 nucleotides are TGTGCCAGCAGTCCAACAGGGAACACTGAAGCTTTCTTT.

V is TRBV7-9 and J is TRBJ1-5; TRBD1 might be the D (6 bases). Germline loops: CDR1 SEHNR, CDR2 FQNEAQ (reference sequence). The V end lost 5 bases, the J end lost 0 bases, and 8 bases lay between the germline ends. This CDR3 is built from 14 residues. The CDR3 is CASSPGVSNQPQHF. DNA for the CDR3: TGTGCCAGCAGCCCAGGGGTTAGCAATCAGCCCCAGCATTTT.

V is TRBV15 and J is TRBJ2-7; 9 positions agree with TRBD2. V shed 8 bases, J shed 0 bases, and the junction held 11 bases outside the gene matches. The V gene's germline CDR1 is LNHNV and CDR2 YYDKDF (reference sequence). The CDR3 extends over 16 amino acids. CDR3 coding DNA: TGTGCCACCGAGGGAGGAATTAGCGGGAGCTCCTACGAGCAGTACTTC. Encoded protein: CATEGGISGSSYEQYF.

CDR3: CASSELDLNTEAFF. CDR3 sequence (DNA): TGTGCCAGCAGTGAATTAGACTTGAACACTGAAGCTTTCTTT. The chain uses TRBV2 and TRBJ1-1; D remains unclear. The V end lost 2 bases, the J end lost 0 bases, and 7 bases lay between the germline ends. Germline CDR1 is SNHLY and CDR2 is FYNNEI. The CDR3 has 14 residues.

The chain couples TRBV7-5 to TRBJ2-5; the table calls TRBD1, which could not be checked here. TRBV7-5 is listed as a pseudogene. The CDR3 runs 15 residues. As DNA, the CDR3 is TGTGCCAGAAGCTTAGAGGACAGGGGGCGGGAGACCCAGTACTTC. Translating it yields CARSLEDRGRETQYF.

This rearrangement joins TRBV29-1 to TRBJ1-2; D call uncertain. The CDR3 covers 13 residues. Germline assignment: CDR1 SQVTM and CDR2 ANQGSEA. Trimming pared 1 base from V and 8 bases from J, leaving 14 bases between. Written as DNA, the CDR3 is TGCAGCGTTGAAGCCACCGCCAGGTGGGGCTACACCTTC. It codes for CSVEATARWGYTF.

The chain joins TRBV29-1 to TRBJ1-1; no clear D gene. Germline assignment: CDR1 SQVTM and CDR2 ANQGSEA. The CDR3 is 13 residues long. Trimming cost V 6 bases and J 6 bases, with 17 bases left between them. CDR3 residues: CSVSPSFAAEAFF. The CDR3, as DNA: TGCAGCGTATCACCCAGTTTTGCGGCTGAAGCTTTCTTT.

V and J are TRBV11-2 and TRBJ2-1; 8 bases match TRBD1. The length of the CDR3 is 15 residues. CDR1 SGHAT and CDR2 FQNNGV come from the germline V gene. The ends lost 3 bases at V and 10 bases at J; junction bases unmatched: 11. This CDR3 is CASSLGDRRIMEQFF. The CDR3 bases are TGTGCCAGCAGCTTGGGGGACAGGAGGATCATGGAGCAGTTCTTC. Variable domain in full (rest from reference TRBV11-2 and TRBJ2-1): EAGVAQSPRYKIIEKRQSVAFWCNPISGHATLYWYQQILGQGPKLLIQFQNNGVVDDSQLPKDRFSAERLKGVDSTLKIQPAKLEDSAVYLCASSLGDRRIMEQFFGPGTRLTVL.

V gene TRBV5-4 combines with J gene TRBJ1-2; D is unresolved. The germline V gene has CDR1 SGHNT and CDR2 YYREEE (reference sequence). Trimming shortened V by 0 bases and J by 5 bases, and 8 bases separated the two germline ends. The CDR3 is 13 residues long. In DNA, the CDR3 is TGTGCCAGCAGCTTGGGGCAGACTTATGGCTACACCTTC. Translating gives CASSLGQTYGYTF.

The chain links TRBV10-3 to TRBJ1-5; 8 bases agree with TRBD1. With V trimmed by 2 bases and J by 2 bases, 5 bases remained unmatched. The CDR3 is 16 residues long. CDR1 is ENHRY, CDR2 SYGVKD, per germline. The CDR3 sequence: CAISEEQGGRNQPQHF. CDR3 sequence (DNA): TGTGCCATCAGTGAGGAACAGGGGGGTCGCAATCAGCCCCAGCATTTT.